This T cell receptor (beta chain) was profiled in a study of Ad26.COV2.S vaccination and SARS-CoV-2 variants. Study details: It was the COV1001 Ad26.COV2.S trial arm that included the donor.

Treatment given: some 19 received Ad26.COV2.S at low or high dose, single or two shots; roughly 5 received placebo; per-sample allocation not given. Repertoires come from day 63 after the first vaccine or placebo injection. The vaccine delivered Wuhan-strain SARS-CoV-2 spike through an Ad26 vector. Overall study results and limits: Participants given vaccine showed non-spike TCR breadth similar to that of placebo recipients.

Between the trimmed V and J ends, which lost 0 bases and 7 bases, there was a span of 4 bases. This CDR3 region has 12 residues. This clone was counted a few times. Its target is not known. Different DNA sequences within this sample yield the same CDR3. Using immunoSEQ multiplex PCR, the repertoire was profiled, and TCRdb retains in-frame clones only, with some absent. The data hold about 680,000 clones, with more than 70% observed a single time. The clonotype originates from a person between 18 and 65 years old who received the Ad26.COV2.S COVID-19 vaccine or a placebo. Material: peripheral blood, obtained in a trial of Ad26.COV2.S vaccine versus placebo. This sequence joins TRBV12-3 or TRBV12-4 and TRBJ1-5; D is unclear. The CDR3 loop reads CASSLAGQPQHF. CDR3 nucleotides: TGTGCCAGCAGTTTAGCGGGGCAGCCCCAGCATTTT.